These 8 T cell receptor beta chains were sequenced from one sample in a study of beta chain features in type 1 diabetes. Sequenced material consisted of expressed TCRB transcripts (all of the isolated RNA was reverse transcribed). The table came from immunoSEQ multiplex PCR; TCRdb's copy has only in-frame clones and leaves some out. The repertoire includes 850,000 to 900,000 clones, roughly 15% of them detected once, and 0.023% sits in the top ten. The sample was naive CD4+ T cells from blood. The source of these receptors is a woman younger than 30 in good health.

The chain links TRBV6-5 to TRBJ2-7; no clear D gene. The CDR3 runs 14 residues. Germline CDR1 reads MNHEY; CDR2 reads SVGAGI. Deletions cut 0 bases from V and 4 bases from J, with 10 bases between. The CDR3 is CASSYSVMGYEQYF. The CDR3 DNA is TGTGCCAGCAGTTACTCGGTAATGGGTTACGAGCAGTACTTC.

On this clone: Other DNA sequences in this specimen translate into the identical CDR3. The V call is TRBV19, the J call TRBJ2-2, with TRBD2 matching over 10 bases. Germline assignment: CDR1 LNHDA and CDR2 SQIVND (reference sequence). This CDR3 contains 15 residues. With V trimmed by 5 bases and J by 4 bases, 4 bases remained unmatched. The CDR3 nucleotides are TGTGCCAGTAGTCCGAGGACTAGCGGCACCGGGGAGCTGTTTTTT. It codes for CASSPRTSGTGELFF.

As to this clone: Other nucleotide sequences in the sample specify the same CDR3. This chain links TRBV6-6 with TRBJ2-2; 10 bases are a match to TRBD1. Germline V lookup: CDR1 MNHNY, CDR2 SVGAGI (reference sequence). CDR3 length: 15 amino acids. V trimming: 2 bases; J trimming: 5 bases; junction bases outside the gene matches: 2. Written as DNA, the CDR3 is TGTGCCAGCAGTTACAGGACAGGGGGAACCGGGGAGCTGTTTTTT. Its translation is CASSYRTGGTGELFF.

V is TRBV28 and J is TRBJ1-2, with D maybe TRBD1 (5 bases). This CDR3 region has 12 residues. Germline-derived CDR1 and CDR2 are MDHEN and SYDVKM. V lost 1 base to trimming and J lost 7 bases, with 7 bases between them. The CDR3 spells CASSLLGVGYTF. The CDR3 DNA reads as TGTGCCAGCAGTTTATTGGGGGTTGGCTACACCTTC.

This chain uses TRBV7-2 with TRBJ2-1, with D possibly TRBD1 on 6 matching bases. Germline V CDR1 and CDR2: SGHTA, FQGNSA. This CDR3 has 13 residues. Trimming cost V 2 bases and J 8 bases, with 10 bases left between them. The CDR3 DNA is TGTGCCAGCAGCTTAAATCCAGGGGATGAGCAGTTCTTC. It codes for CASSLNPGDEQFF.

This clone was counted only a few times. This rearrangement joins TRBV7-2 to TRBJ1-1; 7 nucleotides line up with TRBD1. From germline, CDR1 is SGHTA and CDR2 FQGNSA. The CDR3 is 14 amino acids. V shed 3 bases, J shed 7 bases, and the junction held 8 bases outside the gene matches. For the CDR3, the DNA is TGTGCCAGCAGCTTCCAGGACAGGTCAGGTGAAGCTTTCTTT. Its protein is CASSFQDRSGEAFF.

This clone has a handful of counts. V usage is TRBV4-2 and J usage is TRBJ2-3, with 8 positions matching TRBD1. CDR1 is LGHNA and CDR2 is YNFKEQ in the germline V gene. V shed 0 bases, J shed 10 bases, and the junction held 3 bases outside the gene matches. This CDR3 is built from 13 residues. The CDR3 spells CASSQDGQGSQYF. CDR3 nucleotides: TGTGCCAGCAGCCAAGATGGACAGGGCTCGCAGTATTTT.

This clone was recorded a few times. The J gene is TRBJ1-3, the V gene TRBV15; D is unclear. V was shortened by 0 bases and J by 0 bases, with 6 bases between the two germline ends. The CDR3 loop spans 15 amino acids. The germline V gene has CDR1 LNHNV and CDR2 YYDKDF (reference sequence). CDR3 sequence: CATSRDPVSGNTIYF. CDR3 nucleotide sequence: TGTGCCACCAGCAGAGATCCGGTCTCTGGAAACACCATATATTTT.